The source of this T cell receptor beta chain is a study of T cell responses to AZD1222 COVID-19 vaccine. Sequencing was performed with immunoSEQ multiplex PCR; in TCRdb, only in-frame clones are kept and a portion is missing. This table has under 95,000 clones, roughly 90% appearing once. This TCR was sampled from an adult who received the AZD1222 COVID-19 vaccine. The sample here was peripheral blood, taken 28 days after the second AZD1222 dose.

This CDR3 is CSVDETSGSVEQFF. The CDR3 region has the DNA TGCAGCGTTGATGAGACTAGCGGGAGCGTTGAGCAGTTCTTC. The J gene is TRBJ2-1, the V gene TRBV29-1, with TRBD2 identical over 12 bases. This CDR3 has 14 residues. Germline trimming cut 3 bases from V and 9 bases from J; bases unmatched to any gene: 6. Per the germline V gene, CDR1 is SQVTM and CDR2 is ANQGSEA.